The 19 T cell receptor beta chains reported below all come from one sample, sequenced in a study of T cell clonotyping in hematopoietic cell transplantation. TCRdb's table, derived via immunoSEQ multiplex PCR, lists solely in-frame clones and lacks some. Of 20,000 to 30,000 clones in the sample, 84% were seen once. Documented time point: recipient sample about 28 days before transplant, after cytoreduction. Sequencing was performed on peripheral blood mononuclear cells, taken before stem cell transplant. The origin of the receptors is a woman aged 60-70 years with acute myeloid leukemia. Some clones in this sample may be carry-over from other donors' samples.

The J gene is TRBJ2-5, the V gene TRBV27; TRBD2 matches 15 bases. V trimming: 6 bases; J trimming: 5 bases; junction bases outside the gene matches: 1. CDR1 is MNHEY and CDR2 is SMNVEV in the germline V gene (reference sequence). The CDR3 totals 14 residues. The CDR3 protein is CASSGLAGGETQYF. The CDR3, as DNA: TGTGCCAGCAGCGGACTAGCGGGGGGGGAGACCCAGTACTTC.

The chain has TRBV6-5 and TRBJ1-5, with D possibly TRBD1 on 6 matching bases. The CDR3 contains 13 residues. Trimming took off 4 bases at V and 5 bases at J, with 9 bases between the two ends. In germline, CDR1 is MNHEY, CDR2 SVGAGI. CDR3 loop: CASSWGGHQPQHF. DNA of the CDR3: TGTGCCAGCAGTTGGGGGGGCCATCAGCCCCAGCATTTT.

This rearrangement joins TRBV2 to TRBJ2-7, with 7 bases matching TRBD1. V lost 4 bases and J lost 5; bases outside the gene matches: 8. The germline CDR1 and CDR2 sequences are SNHLY and FYNNEI. CDR3 size: 14 residues. CDR3 nucleotide sequence: TGTGCCAGCAGTGCGACAGGGTTATCCGACGAGCAGTACTTC. Protein product: CASSATGLSDEQYF.

The chain is built from TRBV28 and TRBJ1-5; D possibly corresponds to TRBD1 (5 bases). Germline CDR1 is MDHEN and CDR2 is SYDVKM. CDR3 length: 15 residues. The ends were cut back, 7 bases at V and 7 bases at J, with 20 bases in the middle. CDR3 sequence (DNA): TGTGCCAGCATGGGACGGCAGTATATGGGGCAGCCCCAGCATTTT. Translating gives CASMGRQYMGQPQHF.

This clone is medium-sized by share. V usage is TRBV10-3 and J usage is TRBJ1-1, with D possibly being TRBD1 (5 bases). The CDR3 is 12 amino acids. The germline gives CDR1 ENHRY, CDR2 SYGVKD. V lost 2 bases and J lost 5, with 6 bases in between. The CDR3 nucleotides read TGTGCCATCAGTGAGGGGGGAACTGAAGCTTTCTTT. Translating it yields CAISEGGTEAFF.

The chain has TRBV18 and TRBJ2-7; D perhaps matches TRBD1 (5 bases). Germline-derived CDR1 and CDR2 are KGHSH and LQKENI. Trimming took 0 bases from V and 0 from J, leaving 6 bases between them. This CDR3 comprises 14 residues. The CDR3 DNA reads TGTGCCAGCTCACCACCGACAGACTCCTACGAGCAGTACTTC. As protein: CASSPPTDSYEQYF.

This clone was observed once. This chain links TRBV19 with TRBJ2-1, with 13 bases identical to TRBD2. Germline values: CDR1 LNHDA, CDR2 SQIVND (reference sequence). Trimming took 3 bases from V and 2 from J; bases not matched to a gene: 4. The CDR3 contains 17 residues. CDR3 residues: CASSIQLAGGPYNEQFF. DNA for the CDR3: TGTGCCAGTAGTATCCAACTAGCGGGGGGGCCCTACAATGAGCAGTTCTTC.

This clone occurred once. The rearrangement links TRBV28 to TRBJ2-3; 8 nucleotides align to TRBD2. J lost 4 bases, V lost 4 bases, and 10 bases had no gene match. The V gene's germline CDR1 is MDHEN and CDR2 SYDVKM. CDR3 length equals 16 residues. As DNA, the CDR3 is TGTGCCAGCAGTTCGACCGGGACTAGTGACCCAGATACGCAGTATTTT. Translating it yields CASSSTGTSDPDTQYF. Filled out from reference TRBV28 and TRBJ2-3, the complete variable domain reads DVKVTQSSRYLVKRTGEKVFLECVQDMDHENMFWYRQDPGLGLRLIYFSYDVKMKEKGDIPEGYSVSREKKERFSLILESASTNQTSMYLCASSSTGTSDPDTQYFGPGTRLTVL.

This chain links TRBV4-3 with TRBJ1-1, with D perhaps TRBD1 (5 bases). The V gene lost 0 bases and the J gene lost 4 bases, with 9 bases spanning the gap. The CDR3 runs 14 residues. Germline values: CDR1 LGHNA, CDR2 YSLEER. The CDR3 coding sequence is TGCGCCAGCAGCCAAGATGGGGCACTCACTGAAGCTTTCTTT. Translation gives CASSQDGALTEAFF.

The chain combines TRBV5-4 with TRBJ2-1; the D gene could be TRBD1 or TRBD2 (5 bases each). Between the trimmed V and J ends, which lost 2 bases and 8 bases, there was a span of 14 bases. The CDR3 has 14 amino acids. From germline, CDR1 is SGHNT and CDR2 YYREEE (reference sequence). As DNA, the CDR3 is TGTGCCAGCAGCTTCCTTCCCGGGACGGATGAGCAGTTCTTC. Amino acid sequence: CASSFLPGTDEQFF.

The chain recombines TRBV5-1 with TRBJ2-1; no reliable D call. The CDR3 has 13 residues. Germline lookup yields CDR1 SGHRS and CDR2 YFSETQ. Trimming pared 0 bases from V and 4 bases from J, leaving 5 bases between. CDR3 nucleotides: TGCGCCAGCAGCTTGGACCCTTACAATGAGCAGTTCTTC. It specifies CASSLDPYNEQFF.

The rearrangement uses TRBV5-1 and TRBJ2-7; the match to TRBD1 covers 10 bases. V gave up 4 bases and J gave up 5 bases; unmatched junction bases: 6. CDR3 length: 14 amino acids. Germline assignment: CDR1 SGHRS and CDR2 YFSETQ. In DNA, the CDR3 is TGCGCCAGCAGCCTCGGGACAGGGGCCCACGAGCAGTACTTC. Translating gives CASSLGTGAHEQYF.

The genes are TRBV11-2 and TRBJ2-7; 11 bases match TRBD2. Germline trimming cut 4 bases from V and 5 bases from J; bases unmatched to any gene: 16. The length of the CDR3 is 18 residues. CDR1 and CDR2 (germline): SGHAT, FQNNGV. CDR3 DNA sequence: TGTGCCAGCAGCTCTGGGGGTGGTAGCGGGGGGGAGGTCCACGAGCAGTACTTC. Encoded protein: CASSSGGGSGGEVHEQYF.

A word on this clone: Compared with germline, one end of the junction differs, possibly owing to a read error. The chain employs TRBV7-2 and TRBJ1-1; D remains unclear. The CDR3 covers 13 residues. CDR1 and CDR2 (germline): SGHTA, FQGNSA. The CDR3 coding sequence is TGTGCCAGCAGCTACTCCCAGAACACCGAAGCTTTCTTT. Residues: CASSYSQNTEAFF.

The chain employs TRBV14 and TRBJ1-1; a weak D match, TRBD1 (6 bases). Deletions cut 3 bases from V and 1 base from J, with 18 bases between. The length of the CDR3 is 17 residues. The germline V gene encodes CDR1 SGHDN and CDR2 FVKESK. CDR3 DNA: TGTGCCAGCAGCCACACTAAAAAGGGGGTGGGGAACACTGAAGCTTTCTTT. Protein sequence: CASSHTKKGVGNTEAFF.

The V call is TRBV28, the J call TRBJ1-2, with a weak D call TRBD1 (6 bases). Trimming took 8 bases from V and 5 from J, leaving 15 bases between them. Germline CDR1 MDHEN, CDR2 SYDVKM. The length of the CDR3 is 13 residues. The CDR3 is CASVAQGYYGYTF. CDR3 nucleotide sequence: TGTGCCAGCGTGGCCCAGGGGTATTATGGCTACACCTTC.

A single count supports this clone. The rearrangement joins TRBV10-3 to TRBJ1-4, with D possibly matching TRBD1 (5 bases). Trimming shortened V by 3 bases and J by 4 bases, and 9 bases separated the two germline ends. The CDR3 totals 14 residues. Germline loops: CDR1 ENHRY, CDR2 SYGVKD. The chain's CDR3 is CAISEVRVNEKLFF. CDR3 nucleotides: TGTGCCATCAGTGAAGTCAGGGTTAATGAAAAACTGTTTTTT.

V is TRBV18 and J is TRBJ1-1; D is undetermined. V dropped 3 bases and J dropped 5 bases, with 13 bases sitting between them. CDR1 is KGHSH, CDR2 LQKENI, per germline. The CDR3 has 14 amino acids. The CDR3 DNA reads as TGTGCCAGCTCACCTTTTACGGCGGGGACTGAAGCTTTCTTT. Encoded protein: CASSPFTAGTEAFF.

This chain connects TRBV10-3 to TRBJ1-5; D call uncertain. The V end was cut by 2 bases, the J end by 2 bases, with 7 bases between. The CDR3 length is 14 residues. Germline V lookup: CDR1 ENHRY, CDR2 SYGVKD. The DNA for the CDR3 is TGTGCCATCAGTGAGGCCGGAGGCAATCAGCCCCAGCATTTT. Its protein product is CAISEAGGNQPQHF.